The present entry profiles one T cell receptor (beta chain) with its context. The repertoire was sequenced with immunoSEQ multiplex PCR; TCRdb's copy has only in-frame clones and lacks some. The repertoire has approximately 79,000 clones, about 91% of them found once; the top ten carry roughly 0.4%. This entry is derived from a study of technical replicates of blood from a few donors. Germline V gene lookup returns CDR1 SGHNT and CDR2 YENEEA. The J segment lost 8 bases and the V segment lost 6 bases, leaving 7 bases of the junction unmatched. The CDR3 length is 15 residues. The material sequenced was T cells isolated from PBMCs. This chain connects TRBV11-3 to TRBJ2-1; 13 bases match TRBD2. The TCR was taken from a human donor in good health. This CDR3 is CASSLWTSGSYEQFF. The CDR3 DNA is TGTGCCAGCAGTCTATGGACTAGCGGGAGCTATGAGCAGTTCTTC.